A single sample gave rise to the 19 T cell receptor beta chains below, sequenced in a study of neurological immune-mediated disorders. MiXCR, applied by TCRdb to the 5' RACE reads, yields one record per CDR3 protein. Found here are tens of thousands of distinct CDR3 sequences, about 6% of them singletons; the top ten hold about 0.57%. Sequencing was done on a sample of CD4+ T cells from blood. Receptors were obtained from a woman aged 40 to 55 in good health.

This clonotype has a count of ten or more. The V gene is TRBV20-1, the J gene TRBJ2-7; TRBD2 matches 10 bases. Germline CDR1 and CDR2: DFQATT and SNEGSKA (reference sequence). J gave up 4 bases and V 4 bases, and 7 bases lay outside the gene matches. CDR3 length: 14 residues. The CDR3 bases are TGCAGTGCTACTTATCTAGCGGGAGCTTACGAGCAGTACTTC. Translation gives CSATYLAGAYEQYF.

At least ten counts were recorded for this clonotype. The chain couples TRBV12-3 or TRBV12-4 to TRBJ1-2; TRBD1 matches 7 bases. The trim removed 5 bases at V and 2 bases at J, leaving 8 bases unmatched. The CDR3 consists of 15 residues. This CDR3 reads CASSRPDRINYGYTF. CDR3 bases: TGTGCCAGCAGTCGCCCGGACAGGATCAACTATGGCTACACCTTC.

The table lists this clonotype with many counts. The gene calls are TRBV7-2 and TRBJ2-2; D may be TRBD2 (6 bases). The germline V gene encodes CDR1 SGHTA and CDR2 FQGNSA. The CDR3 covers 16 residues. V was trimmed by 5 bases and J by 4 bases, leaving 17 bases between them. The DNA for the CDR3 is TGTGCCAGCAGCCCGCGTACTAGCTCTTCCACCGGGGAGCTGTTTTTT. Residues: CASSPRTSSSTGELFF.

The sample holds many counts of this clonotype. The CDR3 sequence is CASSLAGLDTDTQYF. Here the CDR3 DNA reads TGCGCCAGCAGCTTGGCCGGACTTGACACAGATACGCAGTATTTT. The J gene is TRBJ2-3, the V gene TRBV5-1; maybe TRBD2 (5 bases). Per germline, CDR1 SGHRS and CDR2 YFSETQ. This CDR3 has 15 residues. V was cut by 0 bases and J by 2 bases, with 10 bases left in between.

This clonotype was found many times. CDR3 DNA sequence: TGTGCCACCAGCAGAGGTTCGACAGGCGAATATGGCTACACCTTC. Amino acid sequence: CATSRGSTGEYGYTF. The rearrangement uses TRBV15 and TRBJ1-2; the D gene is possibly TRBD1 (6 bases). V was cut by 1 base and J by 5 bases, with 14 bases left in between. Germline CDR1 and CDR2: LNHNV and YYDKDF (reference sequence). The CDR3 covers 15 residues.

This clonotype was observed at least ten times. The V call is TRBV5-1, the J call TRBJ2-3, with 11 nucleotides matching TRBD2. V shed 4 bases and J 4 bases; nucleotides not matched to a gene: 11. This CDR3 comprises 17 residues. Germline CDR1 and CDR2: SGHRS and YFSETQ. CDR3 in amino acids: CASSLFSLAGVSDTQYF. In DNA, the CDR3 is TGCGCCAGCAGCCTATTCTCACTAGCGGGAGTGTCAGATACGCAGTATTTT. Filled out from reference TRBV5-1 and TRBJ2-3, the complete variable domain reads KAGVTQTPRYLIKTRGQQVTLSCSPISGHRSVSWYQQTPGQGLQFLFEYFSETQRNKGNFPGRFSGRQFSNSRSEMNVSTLELGDSALYLCASSLFSLAGVSDTQYFGPGTRLTVL.

This clonotype was seen repeatedly, ten times or more. The J gene is TRBJ2-5, the V gene TRBV28, with D perhaps assigned TRBD1 or TRBD2 (6 bases each). V was pared by 2 bases and J by 5 bases, with 21 bases between. Germline CDR1 reads MDHEN; CDR2 reads SYDVKM. The CDR3 contains 17 residues. The CDR3 reads CASSLSLLAQGGETQYF. CDR3 nucleotide sequence: TGTGCCAGCAGTTTAAGTCTGTTAGCGCAAGGGGGGGAGACCCAGTACTTC.

The chain is built from TRBV27 and TRBJ2-1, with 7 bases matching TRBD2. The CDR3 has 13 amino acids. The V and J ends lost 5 bases and 8 bases, in that order; junction bases with no gene match: 6. Germline CDR1 reads MNHEY; CDR2 reads SMNVEV (reference sequence). Written as DNA, the CDR3 is TGTGCCAGCAGTCCAGGACTAGGGTATGAGCAGTTCTTC. This gives the protein CASSPGLGYEQFF.

This clonotype was seen only a few times. The chain is built from TRBV30 and TRBJ1-1; a weak D match, TRBD1 (6 bases). This CDR3 is 14 amino acids long. V was pared by 4 bases and J by 5 bases, with 17 bases between. Germline values: CDR1 GTSNPN, CDR2 SVGIG (reference sequence). The DNA of the CDR3 is TGTGCCTGGAAGGGGGAGGGGTTCGGTACTGAAGCTTTCTTT. Encoded protein: CAWKGEGFGTEAFF.

This clonotype was recorded many times. The chain recombines TRBV7-9 with TRBJ2-1, with 9 nucleotides matching TRBD2. Per the germline V gene, CDR1 is SEHNR and CDR2 is FQNEAQ (reference sequence). This CDR3 spans 14 amino acids. The J segment lost 9 bases and the V segment lost 2 bases, leaving 5 bases of the junction unmatched. DNA for the CDR3: TGTGCCAGCAGCTTACCGGGACTAGCTCGTGAGCAGTTCTTC. Translating gives CASSLPGLAREQFF.

This clonotype was counted many times. The chain uses TRBV20-1 and TRBJ2-7, with TRBD2 identical over 12 bases. Germline trimming cut 5 bases from V and 4 bases from J; bases unmatched to any gene: 6. Per germline, CDR1 DFQATT and CDR2 SNEGSKA (reference sequence). The CDR3 covers 14 residues. The CDR3 sequence is CSAGRLAGVYEQYF. The CDR3 DNA is TGCAGTGCTGGACGACTAGCGGGGGTTTACGAGCAGTACTTC.

This clonotype showed up many times. The V and J genes are TRBV5-5 and TRBJ2-7; D ambiguous. V was trimmed by 1 base and J by 4 bases, leaving 12 bases between them. CDR3 length: 14 residues. Per the germline V gene, CDR1 is SGHKS and CDR2 is YYEKEE (reference sequence). Written as DNA, the CDR3 is TGTGCCAGCAGCTTGACAACCCCGAGGTACGAGCAGTACTTC. This codes for CASSLTTPRYEQYF.

This clonotype was found many times. In DNA form, the CDR3 reads TGCAGTGCTAAAACAGGGAGTAGCTACGAGCAGTACTTC. Its protein is CSAKTGSSYEQYF. The genes are TRBV20-1 and TRBJ2-7, with TRBD1 as a possible D gene (6 bases). V lost 4 bases to trimming and J lost 3 bases, with 13 bases between them. Germline CDR1 DFQATT, CDR2 SNEGSKA (reference sequence). The CDR3 is made up of 13 amino acids.

The sample holds many counts of this clonotype. This sequence joins TRBV29-1 and TRBJ1-4; D call uncertain. Trimming left V 6 bases short and J 5 bases short, with 10 bases between. In germline, CDR1 is SQVTM, CDR2 ANQGSEA. The CDR3 runs 12 residues. In DNA form, the CDR3 reads TGCAGCGTGGTCCTGTCAAATGAAAAACTGTTTTTT. This encodes CSVVLSNEKLFF. Supplemented by reference TRBV29-1 and TRBJ1-4, the full variable domain reads SAVISQKPSRDICQRGTSLTIQCQVDSQVTMMFWYRQQPGQSLTLIATANQGSEATYESGFVIDKFPISRPNLTFSTLTVSNMSPEDSSIYLCSVVLSNEKLFFGSGTQLSVL.

This clonotype was detected many times. The chain employs TRBV5-1 and TRBJ2-1; D call uncertain. The CDR3 covers 13 residues. Germline loops: CDR1 SGHRS, CDR2 YFSETQ. V dropped 2 bases and J dropped 7 bases, with 10 bases sitting between them. The DNA for the CDR3 is TGCGCCAGCAGCTTACAAACTCGGAATGAGCAGTTCTTC. Translated, it gives CASSLQTRNEQFF.

This clonotype has at least ten counts. The chain joins TRBV7-8 to TRBJ1-2; D not certain. The V gene's germline CDR1 is SGHVS and CDR2 FQNEAQ. The germline V and J ends were trimmed by 1 base and 4 bases, with 13 bases remaining between them. The length of the CDR3 is 15 residues. The CDR3 loop reads CASSLEGGQTYGYTF. The DNA of the CDR3 is TGTGCCAGCAGCTTAGAGGGTGGTCAGACCTATGGCTACACCTTC.

This clonotype was detected ten times or more. This CDR3 reads CASSYRAIGAGKYNEQFF. The CDR3 nucleotides read TGTGCCAGCAGTTATAGGGCGATCGGAGCGGGAAAGTACAATGAGCAGTTCTTC. J is TRBJ2-1 and V is TRBV6-2 or TRBV6-3; 7 bases agree with TRBD2. The CDR3 loop spans 18 amino acids. Per the germline V gene, CDR1 is MNHEY and CDR2 is SVGEGT. V dropped 3 bases and J dropped 4; count of bases not matched to a gene: 15.

This clonotype was recorded many times. The chain is built from TRBV5-1 and TRBJ2-1; 8 bases align to TRBD2. CDR1 SGHRS and CDR2 YFSETQ come from the germline V gene. The ends lost 2 bases at V and 7 bases at J; junction bases unmatched: 8. CDR3 length: 15 residues. The CDR3 DNA is TGCGCCAGCAGCTTTATGAGCGGGAGACCAAATGAGCAGTTCTTC. Encoded protein: CASSFMSGRPNEQFF.

This clonotype was found many times. The chain joins TRBV20-1 to TRBJ2-1, with D unresolved. The V and J ends lost 1 base and 5 bases respectively, with 3 bases between them. The CDR3 loop spans 11 amino acids. Germline V lookup: CDR1 DFQATT, CDR2 SNEGSKA (reference sequence). The CDR3 sequence: CSARGNNEQFF. CDR3 nucleotide sequence: TGCAGTGCTAGAGGGAACAATGAGCAGTTCTTC.